These 30 T cell receptor beta chains share one sample of origin, sequenced in a study of radiotherapy plus CTLA-4 blockade in lung cancer. Clones were sequenced by immunoSEQ multiplex PCR, and TCRdb holds only the in-frame ones, with some missing. Among roughly 88,000 clones listed, roughly four fifths were seen once. Sequences were derived from peripheral blood, sampled from a patient treated with radiotherapy plus ipilimumab. These receptors came from a human donor with non-small cell lung cancer who had stable disease on radiotherapy plus ipilimumab.

This chain uses TRBV4-1 with TRBJ2-7; D possibly corresponds to TRBD1 (6 bases). CDR3 size: 16 residues. Germline V gives CDR1 MGHRA, CDR2 YSYEKL. Trimming took off 0 bases at V and 3 bases at J, with 15 bases between the two ends. The CDR3 is CASSQEAGTSFYEQYF. The CDR3 nucleotides read TGCGCCAGCAGCCAAGAGGCCGGGACATCATTCTACGAGCAGTACTTC.

The chain couples TRBV5-5 to TRBJ1-5, with TRBD1 identical over 7 bases. V lost 4 bases to trimming and J lost 4 bases; unmatched junction nucleotides: 5. CDR1 and CDR2 (germline): SGHKS, YYEKEE (reference sequence). The CDR3 extends over 14 amino acids. CDR3 bases: TGTGCCAGCAGCGAGGGACAGATAAATCAGCCCCAGCATTTT. Its protein product is CASSEGQINQPQHF.

This clone was seen a few times. CDR3 amino acids: CSTTGSPLHF. CDR3 coding DNA: TGCAGTACCACCGGTTCACCCCTCCACTTT. This sequence joins TRBV20-1 and TRBJ1-6; D uncertain. The length of the CDR3 is 10 residues. Trimming cost V 8 bases and J 9 bases, with 8 bases left between them. Germline values: CDR1 DFQATT, CDR2 SNEGSKA (reference sequence).

V usage is TRBV4-2 and J usage is TRBJ2-7; TRBD2 is a possible D gene (6 bases). The germline V gene encodes CDR1 LGHNA and CDR2 YNFKEQ. The V end lost 2 bases, the J end lost 5 bases, and 19 bases lay between the germline ends. CDR3 length equals 16 residues. In nucleotides, the CDR3 is TGTGCCAGCAGCCAAACGGTAGGACTAACGGTTCACGAGCAGTACTTC. This codes for CASSQTVGLTVHEQYF.

CDR3 nucleotides: TGCGCCAGCAGTGAGGTACCAGCGGGAGTTAAAGATACGCAGTATTTT. Translation: CASSEVPAGVKDTQYF. V is TRBV10-1 and J is TRBJ2-3; 8 nucleotides agree with TRBD2. The V segment lost 2 bases and the J segment 5 bases; nucleotides outside the gene matches: 9. Per the germline V gene, CDR1 is WNHNN and CDR2 is SYGVQD (reference sequence). The CDR3 covers 16 residues.

The chain carries TRBV28 and TRBJ2-1; possible D gene TRBD1, 5 bases. The germline V gene has CDR1 MDHEN and CDR2 SYDVKM. Trimming removed 4 bases from V and 7 bases from J, with 20 bases in between. This CDR3 region has 16 residues. In nucleotides, the CDR3 is TGTGCCAGCAGTTCCTTTGGGCTCCAAGGGGTAAATGAGCAGTTCTTC. It is translated as CASSSFGLQGVNEQFF.

The V gene is TRBV10-2, the J gene TRBJ2-7, with TRBD2 as a possible D gene (7 bases). Deletions cut 3 bases from V and 0 bases from J, with 15 bases between. The CDR3 length is 16 residues. From germline, CDR1 is WSHSY and CDR2 SAAADI. Here the CDR3 reads CASSDPGGGTSYEQYF. The CDR3 nucleotides read TGCGCCAGCAGTGACCCGGGGGGCGGAACCTCCTACGAGCAGTACTTC.

This clone was counted once. V gene TRBV6-5 combines with J gene TRBJ1-1; TRBD1 is a possible D gene (6 bases). This CDR3 is built from 14 residues. The germline V and J ends were trimmed by 6 bases and 0 bases, with 11 bases remaining between them. CDR1 is MNHEY and CDR2 is SVGAGI in the germline V gene. The DNA for the CDR3 is TGTGCCAGCAGATTCGACAGGTTGAACACTGAAGCTTTCTTT. It yields the protein CASRFDRLNTEAFF.

This sequence joins TRBV1 and TRBJ2-5; TRBD2 is the table's D call and was not checked against the DNA. TRBV1 is an annotated pseudogene. The CDR3 is made up of 14 amino acids. This CDR3 is CTSSLERDQETQYF. The CDR3 DNA is TGCACCAGCAGCCTTGAGCGGGATCAAGAGACCCAGTACTTC.

The chain recombines TRBV9 with TRBJ1-1, with D uncertain. The CDR3 covers 15 residues. Germline CDR1 reads SGDLS; CDR2 reads YYNGEE. With 1 base removed from V and 3 bases from J, the gap between germline ends came to 13 bases. The CDR3 here is CASSVTPRGDTEAFF. The DNA of the CDR3 is TGTGCCAGCAGCGTAACCCCACGGGGTGACACTGAAGCTTTCTTT.

The chain couples TRBV7-2 to TRBJ2-1, with 8 bases aligning to TRBD2. The CDR3 is made up of 15 amino acids. V shed 5 bases, J shed 10 bases, and the junction held 13 bases outside the gene matches. Germline values: CDR1 SGHTA, CDR2 FQGNSA. The DNA for the CDR3 is TGTGCCAGCAGCCCTCCGGGGGGGATAAGAGGCGAGCAGTTCTTC. Translation: CASSPPGGIRGEQFF. Combining the CDR3 with reference TRBV7-2 and TRBJ2-1 gives the whole variable domain GAGVSQSPSNKVTEKGKDVELRCDPISGHTALYWYRQSLGQGLEFLIYFQGNSAPDKSGLPSDRFSAERTGGSVSTLTIQRTQQEDSAVYLCASSPPGGIRGEQFFGPGTRLTVL.

V is TRBV10-3 and J is TRBJ1-5; D possibly corresponds to TRBD1 (5 bases). The CDR3 contains 15 residues. The V and J ends lost 2 bases and 4 bases respectively, with 12 bases between them. From germline, CDR1 is ENHRY and CDR2 SYGVKD. The CDR3: CAISEMTGGNQPQHF. DNA for the CDR3: TGTGCCATCAGTGAGATGACGGGGGGGAATCAGCCCCAGCATTTT.

This clone was detected only once. The V call is TRBV7-8, the J call TRBJ2-1, with 7 bases that match TRBD1. The CDR3 runs 15 residues. Per germline, CDR1 SGHVS and CDR2 FQNEAQ. V lost 4 bases to trimming and J lost 4 bases; unmatched junction nucleotides: 7. The CDR3 loop is CASSYTGAGYNEQFF. CDR3 sequence (DNA): TGTGCCAGCAGCTACACAGGGGCAGGGTACAATGAGCAGTTCTTC.

This chain uses TRBV19 with TRBJ1-4; D unresolved. Germline V gene lookup returns CDR1 LNHDA and CDR2 SQIVND (reference sequence). The CDR3 runs to 13 residues. The ends were cut back, 1 base at V and 5 bases at J, with 5 bases in the middle. CDR3 bases: TGTGCCAGTAGTATAGTCAAGAATGAAAAACTGTTTTTT. This translates into CASSIVKNEKLFF.

In this sample, this clone is medium-sized. The chain employs TRBV7-8 and TRBJ1-5; D call uncertain. From germline, CDR1 is SGHVS and CDR2 FQNEAQ. This CDR3 comprises 15 residues. V lost 1 base, J lost 4 bases, and 11 bases lay in between. Here the CDR3 DNA reads TGTGCCAGCAGCTTAGTCCCCGACCCAAATCAGCCCCAGCATTTT. This encodes CASSLVPDPNQPQHF. The full variable domain, completed using reference TRBV7-8 and TRBJ1-5, is GAGVSQSPRYKVAKRGQDVALRCDPISGHVSLFWYQQALGQGPEFLTYFQNEAQLDKSGLPSDRFFAERPEGSVSTLKIQRTQQEDSAVYLCASSLVPDPNQPQHFGDGTRLSIL.

This clone was seen once. A read error may produce the germline difference seen at one junction end. V gene TRBV27 combines with J gene TRBJ1-3, with D possibly matching TRBD1 (5 bases). CDR3 length: 17 residues. Per germline, CDR1 MNHEY and CDR2 SMNVEV (reference sequence). The CDR3 nucleotides are TGTGCCAGCAGTCTATCCACAGGCCCCAGCTCTGGAAACACCATATATTTT. As protein: CASSLSTGPSSGNTIYF.

J is TRBJ1-2 and V is TRBV5-1; D is possibly TRBD1 (5 bases). V lost 5 bases and J 5 bases, leaving 16 bases between the germline ends. This CDR3 has 14 amino acids. CDR1 and CDR2 from the germline V gene are SGHRS and YFSETQ. The CDR3 reads CASSPAGGSYGYTF. The CDR3 DNA reads TGCGCCAGCAGTCCTGCCGGGGGGAGTTATGGCTACACCTTC.

The table lists this clone with a count of one. The chain carries TRBV7-3 and TRBJ2-1; a possible D gene is TRBD1 (6 bases). This CDR3 has 13 amino acids. Trimming took off 5 bases at V and 7 bases at J, with 12 bases between the two ends. Germline V CDR1 and CDR2: SGHTA, FQGTGA. The CDR3 spells CASSPGAWNEQFF. In DNA form, the CDR3 reads TGTGCCAGCAGCCCAGGGGCTTGGAATGAGCAGTTCTTC.

The V and J genes are TRBV7-8 and TRBJ2-3; TRBD2 matches 11 bases. The CDR3 is 18 residues long. CDR1 is SGHVS, CDR2 FQNEAQ, per germline. V lost 2 bases and J lost 2; bases outside the gene matches: 9. The CDR3 region is CASSLSGTSGKFTDTQYF. Written as DNA, the CDR3 is TGTGCCAGCAGCTTATCTGGGACTAGCGGTAAATTCACAGATACGCAGTATTTT.

There are a few counts of this clone. V usage is TRBV14 and J usage is TRBJ1-3; 9 bases align to TRBD1. CDR3 length equals 16 residues. V was pared by 5 bases and J by 2 bases, with 7 bases of the junction left unmatched. CDR1 and CDR2 (germline): SGHDN, FVKESK. The CDR3 loop reads CASSLQQGAAGNTIYF. The CDR3 DNA is TGTGCCAGCAGCTTACAACAGGGGGCAGCTGGAAACACCATATATTTT.

V is TRBV28 and J is TRBJ2-7, with D possibly TRBD1 on 5 matching bases. CDR3 length: 14 residues. The V gene's germline CDR1 is MDHEN and CDR2 SYDVKM. V dropped 6 bases and J dropped 0 bases, with 12 bases sitting between them. Written as DNA, the CDR3 is TGTGCCAGCAGAGGGGCCAGGAGCTCCTACGAGCAGTACTTC. Translated, it gives CASRGARSSYEQYF.

The chain couples TRBV7-6 to TRBJ1-1; a weak D match, TRBD1 (5 bases). The CDR3 contains 13 residues. V lost 5 bases, J lost 6 bases, and 13 bases lay in between. Germline V gene sequence: CDR1 SGHVS, CDR2 FNYEAQ. The CDR3 region has the DNA TGTGCCAGCAGCCGGGGCCATGGGGCTGAAGCTTTCTTT. Its translation: CASSRGHGAEAFF.

This chain joins TRBV5-1 and TRBJ2-7; D assignment may be TRBD1 or TRBD2 (7 bases each). The CDR3 is made up of 17 amino acids. The germline V gene has CDR1 SGHRS and CDR2 YFSETQ. The germline V and J ends were trimmed by 4 bases and 9 bases, with 29 bases remaining between them. The CDR3 spells CASSLGSGGGGRDGQYF. CDR3 nucleotide sequence: TGCGCCAGCAGCCTGGGTTCTGGGGGAGGGGGCAGGGACGGGCAGTACTTC.

The gene calls are TRBV28 and TRBJ1-3; D unclear. V was clipped by 3 bases and J by 0 bases, with 6 bases between them. The CDR3 totals 14 residues. Per germline, CDR1 MDHEN and CDR2 SYDVKM. CDR3 nucleotides: TGTGCCAGCAGTTTCGAGGGCTCTGGAAACACCATATATTTT. Its protein is CASSFEGSGNTIYF.

CDR3 in amino acids: CAWSAGTAWKQYF. CDR3 nucleotide sequence: TGTGCCTGGAGTGCCGGGACAGCCTGGAAGCAGTACTTC. The gene calls are TRBV30 and TRBJ2-7; TRBD1 agrees at 7 bases. Germline V gene lookup returns CDR1 GTSNPN and CDR2 SVGIG (reference sequence). J lost 8 bases, V lost 1 base, and 8 bases had no gene match. The CDR3 length is 13 residues.

This sequence joins TRBV9 and TRBJ2-5, with TRBD2 identical over 7 bases. The CDR3 length is 16 residues. The germline gives CDR1 SGDLS, CDR2 YYNGEE. Trimming at V came to 0 bases and at J to 1 base, leaving 6 bases not matched to a gene. The CDR3 spells CASSVALADPQETQYF. DNA for the CDR3: TGTGCCAGCAGCGTAGCTCTAGCGGACCCCCAAGAGACCCAGTACTTC.

The table lists this clone with a few counts. The J gene is TRBJ2-1, the V gene TRBV9, with D maybe TRBD1 (6 bases). The CDR3 sequence is 16 residues long. The V gene's germline CDR1 is SGDLS and CDR2 YYNGEE. The V gene lost 3 bases and the J gene lost 5 bases, with 18 bases spanning the gap. The CDR3 DNA reads as TGTGCCAGCAGCGGGGGGCCGGCTAGCCAAAACAATGAGCAGTTCTTC. This codes for CASSGGPASQNNEQFF.

The chain is built from TRBV4-2 and TRBJ2-7, with D perhaps TRBD1 or TRBD2 (5 bases each). This CDR3 is built from 17 residues. The germline CDR1 and CDR2 sequences are LGHNA and YNFKEQ. V lost 0 bases and J lost 4, with 19 bases in between. Here the CDR3 reads CASSQELIGALSYEQYF. The DNA for the CDR3 is TGTGCCAGCAGCCAAGAGCTCATCGGGGCCCTCTCATACGAGCAGTACTTC.

The chain combines TRBV18 with TRBJ1-5; 8 bases line up with TRBD1. Germline V lookup: CDR1 KGHSH, CDR2 LQKENI. The CDR3 has 14 residues. With 5 bases clipped from V and 9 bases from J, the junction kept 9 bases outside the gene matches. The CDR3 nucleotides are TGTGCCAGCTCATCAGGGGGCGGGACGCGGCCCCAGCATTTT. Translated, it gives CASSSGGGTRPQHF.

Written as DNA, the CDR3 is TGTGCCAGCAGTTCAGGACAGGGCCCCGGGGAGCTGTTTTTT. Its translation: CASSSGQGPGELFF. The rearrangement uses TRBV6-5 and TRBJ2-2, with 8 bases identical to TRBD1. In germline, CDR1 is MNHEY, CDR2 SVGAGI. V shed 4 bases and J 6 bases; nucleotides not matched to a gene: 4. This CDR3 region has 14 residues.